A selection of T cell receptor beta chains follows, all from one sample in a study of human T cells and chemical hapten exposure. TCRdb recomputed calls from the 5' RACE reads with MiXCR, one row per CDR3 protein. The profile covers around 100,000 distinct CDR3 sequences, with more than 15% appearing a single time and about 3% taken by the ten largest. These TCRs come from a human donor in good health. Both conserved end residues are part of each CDR3. The D gene is left open where the match is weak. A clone size is listed for some rows: how often the clone was seen (once, few, many), or a class if it is expanded.

few,TRBJ2-1,.,TRBV30,CAWNRDNEQFF,TGTGCCTGGAATAGGGATAATGAGCAGTTCTTC
.,TRBJ2-5,.,TRBV29-1,CSVLWGETQYF,TGCAGCGTTTTGTGGGGGGAGACCCAGTACTTC
.,TRBJ2-1,.,TRBV7-2,CASSLSWEGQFF,TGTGCCAGCAGCTTAAGTTGGGAAGGGCAGTTCTTC
.,TRBJ2-3,TRBD2,TRBV6-1,CASSEEHPLAGGTDTQYF,TGTGCCAGCAGCGAGGAACACCCACTAGCGGGAGGAACAGATACGCAGTATTTT
.,TRBJ2-6,TRBD1,TRBV28,CASSSPRGLGANVLTF,TGTGCCAGCAGTTCTCCGAGGGGGCTTGGGGCCAACGTCCTGACTTTC
few,TRBJ1-2,.,TRBV29-1,CSVENARSTF,TGCAGCGTTGAAAACGCCCGAAGCACCTTC
few,TRBJ2-1,.,TRBV3-1,CASSQERGSGQPFF,TGTGCCAGCAGCCAAGAAAGGGGGAGCGGGCAACCGTTCTTC
.,TRBJ2-7,TRBD1,TRBV30,CAWSAWGTGDSYEQYF,TGTGCCTGGAGTGCCTGGGGGACAGGGGATTCCTACGAGCAGTACTTC
few,TRBJ2-6,.,TRBV27,CASSFATVSGANVLTF,TGTGCCAGCAGTTTTGCAACAGTGTCTGGGGCCAACGTCCTGACTTTC
few,TRBJ1-2,.,TRBV4-1,CASSPQWARDYYGYTF,TGCGCCAGCAGCCCCCAGTGGGCCAGAGACTATTATGGCTACACCTTC
many,TRBJ2-5,TRBD2,TRBV12-3/TRBV12-4,CASSLRTSGSRGETQYF,TGTGCCAGCAGTTTAAGAACGAGCGGGAGTCGCGGGGAGACCCAGTACTTC
.,TRBJ2-7,TRBD2,TRBV14,CASSQVAGSTYEQYF,TGTGCCAGCAGCCAAGTAGCGGGAAGCACCTACGAGCAGTACTTC
.,TRBJ1-1,.,TRBV6-6,CASSYPTGGGEAFF,TGTGCCAGCAGTTACCCCACTGGGGGGGGAGAAGCTTTCTTT
.,TRBJ2-7,.,TRBV12-3/TRBV12-4,CASSGRWKTYEQYF,TGTGCCAGCAGTGGACGGTGGAAAACCTACGAGCAGTACTTC
.,TRBJ2-3,TRBD2,TRBV20-1,CSAREGTSGSGNTQYF,TGCAGTGCTAGAGAAGGGACTAGCGGGAGTGGGAATACGCAGTATTTT
few,TRBJ2-2,.,TRBV5-6,CASSFRTYFAGELFF,TGTGCCAGCAGCTTTAGAACTTATTTCGCCGGGGAGCTGTTTTTT
.,TRBJ2-6,.,TRBV6-2/TRBV6-3,CASSYRDSGANVLTF,TGTGCCAGCAGTTACCGGGACTCTGGGGCCAACGTCCTGACTTTC
few,TRBJ2-2,.,TRBV6-1,CASRGGPPANTGELFF,TGTGCCAGCAGGGGGGGTCCTCCTGCGAACACCGGGGAGCTGTTTTTT
few,TRBJ2-7,.,TRBV5-1,CASSPRGREISSYEQYF,TGCGCCAGCAGCCCACGAGGCAGGGAAATTAGCTCCTACGAGCAGTACTTC
.,TRBJ2-3,TRBD2,TRBV3-1,CASSQDLTSGSTDTQYF,TGTGCCAGCAGCCAAGATTTAACTAGCGGCAGCACAGATACGCAGTATTTT